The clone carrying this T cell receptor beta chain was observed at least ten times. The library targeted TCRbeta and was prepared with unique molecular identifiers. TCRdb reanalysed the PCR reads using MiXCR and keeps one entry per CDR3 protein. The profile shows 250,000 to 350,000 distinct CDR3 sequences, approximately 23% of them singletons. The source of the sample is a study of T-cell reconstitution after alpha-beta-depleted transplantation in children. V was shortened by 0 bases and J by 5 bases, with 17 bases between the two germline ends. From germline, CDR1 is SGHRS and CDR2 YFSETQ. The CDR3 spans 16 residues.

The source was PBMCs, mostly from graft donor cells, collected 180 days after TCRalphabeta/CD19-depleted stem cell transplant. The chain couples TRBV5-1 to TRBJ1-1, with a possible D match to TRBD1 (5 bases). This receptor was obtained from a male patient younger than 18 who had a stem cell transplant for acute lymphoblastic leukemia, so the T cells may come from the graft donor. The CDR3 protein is CASSLALRALGTEAFF. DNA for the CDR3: TGCGCCAGCAGCTTGGCGCTCAGGGCCCTCGGTACTGAAGCTTTCTTT.